This T cell receptor beta chain was documented in a study of blood T cell repertoires in COVID-19. Turning to the study itself: T cells, B-cell-depleted T cells, or PBMCs supplied cDNA or gDNA.

Measured with immunoSEQ multiplex PCR; TCRdb has only the in-frame clones, and not every one. The sample includes more than 60,000 clones, roughly 90% of them seen just once. Germline V lookup: CDR1 KGHDR, CDR2 SFDVKD. V lost 0 bases, J lost 5 bases, and 6 bases lay in between. The CDR3 totals 13 residues. The chain uses TRBV24-1 and TRBJ2-5; possible D gene TRBD2, 5 bases. Specimen: peripheral blood. This clonotype was sampled from a woman aged 50 to 60 with active or convalescent COVID-19. The CDR3 DNA reads TGTGCCACCAGTGATTTGCGAGGGGAGACCCAGTACTTC. Residues: CATSDLRGETQYF.